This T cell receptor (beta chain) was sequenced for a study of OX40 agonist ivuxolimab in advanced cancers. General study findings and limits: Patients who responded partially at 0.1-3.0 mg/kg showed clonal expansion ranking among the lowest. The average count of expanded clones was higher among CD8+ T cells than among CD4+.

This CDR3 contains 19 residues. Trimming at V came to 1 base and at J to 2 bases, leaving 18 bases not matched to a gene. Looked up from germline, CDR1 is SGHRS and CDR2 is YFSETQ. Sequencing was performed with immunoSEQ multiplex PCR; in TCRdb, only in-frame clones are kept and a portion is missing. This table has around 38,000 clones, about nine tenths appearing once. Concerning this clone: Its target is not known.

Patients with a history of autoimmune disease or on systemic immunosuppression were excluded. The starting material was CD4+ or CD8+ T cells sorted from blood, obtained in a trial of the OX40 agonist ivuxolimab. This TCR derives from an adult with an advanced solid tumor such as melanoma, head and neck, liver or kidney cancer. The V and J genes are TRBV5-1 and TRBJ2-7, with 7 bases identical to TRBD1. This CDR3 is CASSLQATGVLPSTYEQYF. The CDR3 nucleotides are TGCGCCAGCAGCTTGCAGGCCACAGGGGTCCTTCCTAGTACCTACGAGCAGTACTTC.